The rows below give T cell receptor beta chains drawn from one sample of a study of blood T cell repertoires in COVID-19. Sequencing used immunoSEQ multiplex PCR; TCRdb keeps in-frame clones, though not all of them. The repertoire has fewer than 95,000 clones, 90% of them found once; the top ten carry roughly 0.8%. The source material was peripheral blood. Receptor source: a woman of 80 years or more with acute or convalescent COVID-19. Both conserved end residues are part of each CDR3. A D gene is named only where the DNA matches it firmly. The listing skips clone size in some rows; elsewhere it reads once, few, many or a size class.

>TRBV29-1|-|-|TRBJ2-5|15
TGCAGCGTTGAAGATGTAGGGGGAGCTAGGGAGACCCAGTACTTC
CSVEDVGGARETQYF
>TRBV7-3|-|-|TRBJ1-6|15
TGTGCCAGCAGCTTAACCCGGGACAAGAATTCACCCCTCCACTTT
CASSLTRDKNSPLHF
>TRBV5-5|TRBD2|-|TRBJ2-5|13
TGTGCCAGCAGCTTTAGCGGGGAAGAGACCCAGTACTTC
CASSFSGEETQYF
>TRBV19|-|-|TRBJ1-1|16
TGTGCCAGTAGTACTCCAATCGCGGTGGGGAACACTGAAGCTTTCTTT
CASSTPIAVGNTEAFF
>TRBV5-1|TRBD1|-|TRBJ2-7|16
TGCGCCAGCAGCTTGGGAGGTACGACAGGGAGATACGAGCAGTACTTC
CASSLGGTTGRYEQYF
>TRBV4-2|TRBD1|-|TRBJ2-3|16
TGTGCCAGCAGCCAAGCGACAGGGGCCGGCACAGATACGCAGTATTTT
CASSQATGAGTDTQYF
>TRBV3-1/TRBV3-2|-|-|TRBJ2-7|14
TGTGCCAGCAGCCAGGGGGGACTCCTCTACGAGCAGTACTTC
CASSQGGLLYEQYF
>TRBV7-9|TRBD2|-|TRBJ2-3|15
TGTGCCAGCAGCTCCGGACTAGCGGGAGTCGATACGCAGTATTTT
CASSSGLAGVDTQYF
>TRBV7-2|TRBD1|-|TRBJ1-4|18
TGTGCCAGCAGCTCCCGGGACAGGGTTCATCCAACTAATGAAAAACTGTTTTTT
CASSSRDRVHPTNEKLFF
>TRBV15|-|-|TRBJ2-3|18
TGTGCCACCAGCAGCCCACGAAAGACAGAGAGGGGGTTTGTAGCGCAGTATTTT
CATSSPRKTERGFVAQYF
>TRBV5-4|TRBD1|-|TRBJ1-4|17
TGTGCCAGCAGCTTGGACGGGACAGGGCGACCCAATGAAAAACTGTTTTTT
CASSLDGTGRPNEKLFF
>TRBV28|TRBD1|-|TRBJ1-1|14
TGTGCCAGCAGTTTGCGACAGGGGTTCCCTGAAGCTTTCTTT
CASSLRQGFPEAFF
>TRBV12-3/TRBV12-4|TRBD1|once|TRBJ1-2|13
TGTGCCAGCAGCTTACAGGGGGCGAGGGGCTACACCTTC
CASSLQGARGYTF
>TRBV6-1|-|-|TRBJ1-3|19
TGTGCCAGCAGTGGACCCTTGGACAGTCCTACTTACTCTGGAAACACCATATATTTT
CASSGPLDSPTYSGNTIYF
>TRBV5-8|TRBD2|once|TRBJ2-7|18
TGTGCCAGCAGCTTGGGCCGATATGGGCTAGCGGGAGTCGACGAGCAGTACTTC
CASSLGRYGLAGVDEQYF
>TRBV5-1|TRBD2|-|TRBJ2-2|18
TGCGCCAGCAGCTTGGCCAGTAGAACTAGCGGGAACACCGGGGAGCTGTTTTTT
CASSLASRTSGNTGELFF
>TRBV24-1|TRBD2|few|TRBJ2-3|15
TGTGCCACCAGTGGTACGGGGGGGCCGCCAGATACGCAGTATTTT
CATSGTGGPPDTQYF
>TRBV27|-|-|TRBJ2-7|14
TGTGCCAGCAGCCTGGGTTGGAGGGCCTACGAGCAGTACTTC
CASSLGWRAYEQYF
>TRBV19|TRBD2|-|TRBJ2-7|15
TGTGCCAGTAGTTTTTTGCGGGGGGCGGTGTACGAGCAGTACTTC
CASSFLRGAVYEQYF
>TRBV29-1|-|-|TRBJ2-7|12
TGCAGCGTGGGGGGACAGAACTACGAGCAGTACTTC
CSVGGQNYEQYF
>TRBV18|TRBD2|-|TRBJ2-7|15
TGTGCCAGCTCACCACGGCTAGCGGGAGCCGACGAGCAGTACTTC
CASSPRLAGADEQYF
>TRBV4-1|TRBD1|-|TRBJ1-3|18
TGCGCCAGCAGCCAAGAAGGGGACAGGGTATACTCTGGAAACACCATATATTTT
CASSQEGDRVYSGNTIYF
>TRBV6-2/TRBV6-3|-|once|TRBJ2-3|13
TGTGCCAGCAGTTACTCAGGCCGCGGTACGCAGTATTTT
CASSYSGRGTQYF
>TRBV10-3|TRBD1|-|TRBJ2-3|14
TGTGCCATCAGTGACCAGGGACAGACAGATACGCAGTATTTT
CAISDQGQTDTQYF
>TRBV7-3|-|-|TRBJ2-1|17
TGTGCCAGCAGCTTAAACGCAGGTCCCAGCTCCTACAATGAGCAGTTCTTC
CASSLNAGPSSYNEQFF
>TRBV15|TRBD1|-|TRBJ1-5|16
TGTGCCACCAGAAAAGGGGGCTATGGGAACAATCAGCCCCAGCATTTT
CATRKGGYGNNQPQHF
>TRBV4-2|TRBD2|-|TRBJ2-2|19
TGTGCCAGCAGCCAAGATACTAGCGGGACCTACGCGAACACCGGGGAGCTGTTTTTT
CASSQDTSGTYANTGELFF
>TRBV6-5|TRBD1|-|TRBJ1-5|14
TGTGCCAGCAGTCCGACAGGGGGCAATCAGCCCCAGCATTTT
CASSPTGGNQPQHF
>TRBV6-5|-|-|TRBJ1-2|12
TGTGCCAGCACCTTGGACAGCTATGGCTACACCTTC
CASTLDSYGYTF
>TRBV18|TRBD1|-|TRBJ1-2|17
TGTGCCAGCTCACTGCCTCGCGGGACAGCAACCTGGGCTGGCTACACCTTC
CASSLPRGTATWAGYTF
>TRBV4-3|TRBD1|-|TRBJ1-1|15
TGCGCCAGCAGCCAAGACCTATGGACAGGGGAAGAAGCTTTCTTT
CASSQDLWTGEEAFF
>TRBV5-5|TRBD2|once|TRBJ2-7|14
TGTGCCAGCAGCTTTCTAGCGGGAGCATACGAGCAGTACTTC
CASSFLAGAYEQYF
>TRBV6-2/TRBV6-3|-|-|TRBJ1-4|17
TGTGCCAGCAGTTACCCCGTCCGGGGGGCGGCTAATGAAAAACTGTTTTTT
CASSYPVRGAANEKLFF
>TRBV9|-|-|TRBJ2-7|13
TGTGCCAGCAGCGTAGGGGCCTACTACGAGCAGTACTTC
CASSVGAYYEQYF
>TRBV3-1/TRBV3-2|-|-|TRBJ2-3|14
TGTGCCAGCAGCCAACGAGTCGGCACAGATACGCAGTATTTT
CASSQRVGTDTQYF
>TRBV4-1|TRBD2|-|TRBJ2-3|20
TGCGCCAGCAGCCAAGATGGGAGCGGTAGCGGGGGGTTCGGCACAGATACGCAGTATTTT
CASSQDGSGSGGFGTDTQYF
>TRBV3-1/TRBV3-2|TRBD2|-|TRBJ2-7|18
TGTGCCAGCAGCCAAACTAGCGGGAGGGCCGGGTGGTACTACGAGCAGTACTTC
CASSQTSGRAGWYYEQYF
>TRBV4-2|TRBD1|-|TRBJ1-5|17
TGTGCCAGCAGCCAAGAGGGTAACAGGGGTAGCAATCAGCCCCAGCATTTT
CASSQEGNRGSNQPQHF
>TRBV19|-|-|TRBJ1-5|14
TGTGCCAGTAGTATAGGGGGGGGTGGGCAGCCCCAGCATTTT
CASSIGGGGQPQHF
>TRBV7-6|TRBD2|-|TRBJ2-7|15
TGTGCCAGCAGCCGTCTAGCGGCTAAGGGCGGCGAGCAGTACTTC
CASSRLAAKGGEQYF
>TRBV7-9|-|once|TRBJ1-1|14
TGTGCCAGCAGCTTTCAGGGAAGAAGCACTGAAGCTTTCTTT
CASSFQGRSTEAFF